This TCR beta chain was identified during a study of vaccination and CD4 T cells after COVID-19. The Oncomine TCR Beta short-read assay was applied to DNA of cultured CD4+ T cells. Each CDR3 protein gets one entry after TCRdb re-called the PCR reads with MiXCR. The sample consists of some 13,000 distinct CDR3 sequences, approximately 40% of them appearing once. V shed 8 bases and J 5 bases; nucleotides not matched to a gene: 15. The germline CDR1 and CDR2 sequences are SNHLY and FYNNEI. CDR3 length equals 16 residues. In the case of this clonotype: Its target is not known.

Treatment here: approximately 9-day PBMC culture with coronavirus spike peptide pools or control peptides (ViraFEST assay). Having spent 10 to 11 days in culture, CD4+ T cells were then isolated by negative selection. Sample: CD4+ T cells from blood, cultured in vitro. The chain uses TRBV2 and TRBJ2-5; 9 positions agree with TRBD2. The sequence was obtained from a human donor who had recovered from COVID-19. The CDR3 loop reads CASSQRGVPGAETQYF. In DNA, the CDR3 is TGTGCCAGCTCCCAGCGGGGGGTCCCGGGGGCCGAGACCCAGTACTTC.